The next 13 T cell receptor beta chains were all read from a single sample in a study of pediatric ulcerative colitis. During colonoscopy, one to two rectal pinch biopsies were collected. The method was immunoSEQ multiplex PCR; TCRdb's version includes in-frame clones alone and lacks a portion of them. This table has tens of thousands of clones, around three quarters appearing once. Material for sequencing was gut tissue. These receptor sequences come from a boy aged 5-17 years with moderate ulcerative colitis.

The genes are TRBV4-2 and TRBJ2-7, with D perhaps matching TRBD1 or TRBD2 (5 bases each). The germline V gene encodes CDR1 LGHNA and CDR2 YNFKEQ. This CDR3 has 13 amino acids. The ends were cut back, 6 bases at V and 9 bases at J, with 18 bases in the middle. CDR3 loop: CASSAAGAQAQYF. The CDR3 DNA reads TGTGCCAGCAGTGCCGCCGGGGCACAGGCGCAGTACTTC.

This chain links TRBV7-8 with TRBJ1-6, with 9 bases matching TRBD1. CDR1 and CDR2 from the germline V gene are SGHVS and FQNEAQ. The CDR3 spans 15 residues. V lost 1 base and J lost 13; bases outside the gene matches: 8. CDR3 nucleotide sequence: TGTGCCAGCAGCTTAGTGGGGACAGGGTACTCGCCCCTCCACTTT. This encodes CASSLVGTGYSPLHF.

This clone was picked up a small number of times. This CDR3 reads CASSALTGNTEAFF. DNA of the CDR3: TGTGCCAGCAGCGCCCTGACAGGGAACACTGAAGCTTTCTTT. V is TRBV7-9 and J is TRBJ1-1; tentatively, D is TRBD1 (6 bases). Per germline, CDR1 SEHNR and CDR2 FQNEAQ (reference sequence). This CDR3 has 14 amino acids. The V end lost 5 bases, the J end lost 1 base, and 11 bases lay between the germline ends.

The rearrangement joins TRBV7-9 to TRBJ2-7; 10 nucleotides line up with TRBD1. Germline CDR1 SEHNR, CDR2 FQNEAQ (reference sequence). The V gene end was trimmed by 6 bases and the J gene end by 4 bases; junction bases not matched to a gene: 12. This CDR3 is 16 amino acids long. As DNA, the CDR3 is TGTGCCAGCAGTTCATGGGGACAGGGGACAGTATACGAGCAGTACTTC. It is translated as CASSSWGQGTVYEQYF.

The V call is TRBV29-1, the J call TRBJ2-5; D possibly corresponds to TRBD1 (6 bases). Germline-derived CDR1 and CDR2 are SQVTM and ANQGSEA. CDR3 length equals 12 residues. V was clipped by 3 bases and J by 5 bases, with 10 bases between them. CDR3 loop: CSVDRGRETQYF. The DNA of the CDR3 is TGCAGCGTTGACAGGGGCAGGGAGACCCAGTACTTC. The whole variable domain, remainder taken from reference TRBV29-1 and TRBJ2-5, is SAVISQKPSRDICQRGTSLTIQCQVDSQVTMMFWYRQQPGQSLTLIATANQGSEATYESGFVIDKFPISRPNLTFSTLTVSNMSPEDSSIYLCSVDRGRETQYFGPGTRLLVL.

This clone was seen once. The rearrangement joins TRBV7-9 to TRBJ2-3; D perhaps matches TRBD2 (6 bases). From germline, CDR1 is SEHNR and CDR2 FQNEAQ (reference sequence). This CDR3 spans 15 amino acids. Trimming left V 5 bases short and J 3 bases short, with 15 bases between. The CDR3 here is CASSGGIAGTDTQYF. CDR3 nucleotide sequence: TGTGCCAGCAGCGGGGGGATCGCGGGGACAGATACGCAGTATTTT.

The chain is built from TRBV2 and TRBJ2-5; 9 bases align to TRBD2. CDR3 size: 18 residues. V was clipped by 0 bases and J by 5 bases; unmatched bases: 13. Germline CDR1 is SNHLY and CDR2 is FYNNEI. The CDR3 DNA sequence: TGTGCCAGCAGTGAAGCTCCGGGACTAGCACTAAGCGGGGAGACCCAGTACTTC. This translates into CASSEAPGLALSGETQYF. Complete variable domain (other parts from reference TRBV2 and TRBJ2-5): EPEVTQTPSHQVTQMGQEVILRCVPISNHLYFYWYRQILGQKVEFLVSFYNNEISEKSEIFDDQFSVERPDGSNFTLKIRSTKLEDSAMYFCASSEAPGLALSGETQYFGPGTRLLVL.

The chain combines TRBV7-9 with TRBJ2-7, with TRBD2 identical over 13 bases. This CDR3 is built from 16 residues. The V segment lost 5 bases and the J segment 4 bases; nucleotides outside the gene matches: 8. From germline, CDR1 is SEHNR and CDR2 FQNEAQ (reference sequence). The CDR3 sequence is CASSGQGLAGRYEQYF. The CDR3 coding sequence is TGTGCCAGCAGCGGACAGGGACTAGCGGGACGTTACGAGCAGTACTTC.

CDR3 amino acids: CASSLNSNYEQYF. The CDR3 nucleotides read TGTGCCAGCAGTTTGAACAGCAACTACGAGCAGTACTTC. This chain links TRBV2 with TRBJ2-7; D unclear. Germline lookup yields CDR1 SNHLY and CDR2 FYNNEI. V lost 5 bases, J lost 3 bases, and 11 bases lay in between. The CDR3 is 13 residues long.

The V call is TRBV5-6, the J call TRBJ2-2, with 7 nucleotides matching TRBD1. The germline gives CDR1 SGHDT, CDR2 YYEEEE. Germline trimming cut 4 bases from V and 6 bases from J; bases unmatched to any gene: 3. This CDR3 is built from 13 residues. The CDR3 coding sequence is TGTGCCAGCAGCCGACAGGGATCCGGGGAGCTGTTTTTT. This codes for CASSRQGSGELFF.

The J gene is TRBJ2-3, the V gene TRBV5-6; D is uncertain. This CDR3 is built from 12 residues. V gave up 3 bases and J gave up 4 bases, with 6 bases separating them. CDR1 and CDR2 (germline): SGHDT, YYEEEE. Here the CDR3 reads CASSWSADTQYF. CDR3 DNA: TGTGCCAGCAGCTGGAGCGCAGATACGCAGTATTTT.

This chain uses TRBV5-6 with TRBJ2-3; perhaps TRBD2 as D (5 bases). This CDR3 has 15 residues. V was shortened by 1 base and J by 4 bases, with 13 bases between the two germline ends. The germline V gene encodes CDR1 SGHDT and CDR2 YYEEEE. The CDR3 region is CASSLKRTSSDTQYF. DNA of the CDR3: TGTGCCAGCAGCTTGAAGCGAACTAGTTCAGATACGCAGTATTTT.

Only a few counts were recorded for this clone. This chain uses TRBV2 with TRBJ1-4; no clear D. V was clipped by 6 bases and J by 0 bases, with 8 bases between them. Per the germline V gene, CDR1 is SNHLY and CDR2 is FYNNEI. The CDR3 is made up of 14 amino acids. The CDR3 DNA reads as TGTGCCAGCAGGAATATTGCAACTAATGAAAAACTGTTTTTT. This gives the protein CASRNIATNEKLFF.